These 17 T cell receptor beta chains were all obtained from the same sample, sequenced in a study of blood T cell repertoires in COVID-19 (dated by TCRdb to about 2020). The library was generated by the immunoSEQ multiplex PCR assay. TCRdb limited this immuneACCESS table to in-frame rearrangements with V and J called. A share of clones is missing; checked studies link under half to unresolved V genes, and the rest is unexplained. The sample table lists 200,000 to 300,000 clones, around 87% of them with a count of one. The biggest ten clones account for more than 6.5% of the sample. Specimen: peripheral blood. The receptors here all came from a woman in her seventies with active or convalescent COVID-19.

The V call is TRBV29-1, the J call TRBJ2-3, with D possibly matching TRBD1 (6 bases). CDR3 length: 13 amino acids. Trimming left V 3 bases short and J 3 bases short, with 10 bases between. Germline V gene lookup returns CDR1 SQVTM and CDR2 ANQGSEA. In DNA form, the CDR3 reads TGCAGCGTTGATGGGGGCGAAACAGATACGCAGTATTTT. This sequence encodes CSVDGGETDTQYF.

The CDR3, as DNA: TGTGCCAGCAGTGAAGCGCTGGGAGCTAGCACAGATACGCAGTATTTT. Translated: CASSEALGASTDTQYF. V is TRBV2 and J is TRBJ2-3; possibly TRBD2 for D (5 bases). V lost 0 bases to trimming and J lost 0 bases, with 10 bases between them. The CDR3 covers 16 residues. From germline, CDR1 is SNHLY and CDR2 FYNNEI.

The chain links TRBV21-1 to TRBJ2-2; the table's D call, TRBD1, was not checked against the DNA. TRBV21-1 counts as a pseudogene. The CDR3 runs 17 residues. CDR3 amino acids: CASSNGGQGNLGGELFF. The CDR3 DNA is TGTGCCAGCAGCAACGGAGGACAGGGAAATTTGGGCGGGGAGCTGTTTTTT.

CDR3 nucleotide sequence: TGTGCCAGCAGTAAGGAAGACAGTTGGGGCTACACCTTC. Its protein is CASSKEDSWGYTF. The gene calls are TRBV2 and TRBJ1-2; maybe TRBD1 (5 bases). V was trimmed by 5 bases and J by 8 bases, leaving 15 bases between them. This CDR3 spans 13 amino acids. Germline V CDR1 and CDR2: SNHLY, FYNNEI.

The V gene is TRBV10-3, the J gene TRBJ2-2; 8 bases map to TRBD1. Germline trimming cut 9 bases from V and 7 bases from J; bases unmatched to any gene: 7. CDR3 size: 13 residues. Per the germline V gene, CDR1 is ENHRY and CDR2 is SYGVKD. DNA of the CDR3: TGTGCCATAGGACAGGGAATTAACGGGGAGCTGTTTTTT. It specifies CAIGQGINGELFF.

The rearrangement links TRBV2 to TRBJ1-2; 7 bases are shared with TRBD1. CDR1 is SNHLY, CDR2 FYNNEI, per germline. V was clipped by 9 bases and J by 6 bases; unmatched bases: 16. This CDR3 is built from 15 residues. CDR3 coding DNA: TGTGCCAGAAGGGGGCACCCGAAGAGCGAGAATGGCTACACCTTC. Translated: CARRGHPKSENGYTF.

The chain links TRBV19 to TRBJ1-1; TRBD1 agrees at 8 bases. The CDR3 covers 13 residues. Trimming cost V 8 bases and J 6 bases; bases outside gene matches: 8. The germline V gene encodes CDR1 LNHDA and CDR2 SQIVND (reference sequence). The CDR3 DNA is TGTGCCAGTGATCTACAGGGGGGGTCTGAAGCTTTCTTT. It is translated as CASDLQGGSEAFF.

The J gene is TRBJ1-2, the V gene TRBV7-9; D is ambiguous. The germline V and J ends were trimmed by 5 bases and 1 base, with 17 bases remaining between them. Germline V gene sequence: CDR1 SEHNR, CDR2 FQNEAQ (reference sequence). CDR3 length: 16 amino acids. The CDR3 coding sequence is TGTGCCAGCAGCGCCAGTGCCGGGTTCCTTAACTATGGCTACACCTTC. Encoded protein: CASSASAGFLNYGYTF.

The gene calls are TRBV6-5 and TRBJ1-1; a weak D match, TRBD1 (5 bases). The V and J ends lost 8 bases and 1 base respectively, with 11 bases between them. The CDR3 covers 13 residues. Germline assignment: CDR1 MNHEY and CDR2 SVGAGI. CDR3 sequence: CASVKGQNTEAFF. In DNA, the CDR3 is TGTGCCAGCGTGAAGGGGCAGAACACTGAAGCTTTCTTT.

CDR3 in DNA: TGTGCCAGCAGCCTTCGACAGGGGCGAAGCACCGGGGAGCTGTTTTTT. Its translation: CASSLRQGRSTGELFF. V and J are TRBV7-9 and TRBJ2-2, with 8 bases fitting TRBD1. The V gene end was trimmed by 5 bases and the J gene end by 4 bases; junction bases not matched to a gene: 9. This CDR3 spans 16 amino acids. Per germline, CDR1 SEHNR and CDR2 FQNEAQ (reference sequence).

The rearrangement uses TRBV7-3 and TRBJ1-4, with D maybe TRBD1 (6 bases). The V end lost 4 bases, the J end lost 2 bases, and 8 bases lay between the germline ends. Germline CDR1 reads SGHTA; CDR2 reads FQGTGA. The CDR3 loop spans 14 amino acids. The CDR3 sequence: CASSSQGTNEKLFF. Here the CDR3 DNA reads TGTGCCAGCAGCTCGCAGGGGACTAATGAAAAACTGTTTTTT.

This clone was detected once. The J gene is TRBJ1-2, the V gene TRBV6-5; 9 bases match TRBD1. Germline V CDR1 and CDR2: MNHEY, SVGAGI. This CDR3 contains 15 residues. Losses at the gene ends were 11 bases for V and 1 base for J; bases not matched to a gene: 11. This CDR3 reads CAAAFTGGFNYGYTF. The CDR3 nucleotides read TGTGCCGCAGCGTTCACAGGGGGCTTTAACTATGGCTACACCTTC.

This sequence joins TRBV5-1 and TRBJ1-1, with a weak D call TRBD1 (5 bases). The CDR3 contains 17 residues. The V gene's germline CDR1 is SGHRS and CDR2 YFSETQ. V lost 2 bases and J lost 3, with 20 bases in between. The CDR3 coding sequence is TGCGCCAGCAGCTTAGGCGTTTCAGTAACGGGGGACACTGAAGCTTTCTTT. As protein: CASSLGVSVTGDTEAFF. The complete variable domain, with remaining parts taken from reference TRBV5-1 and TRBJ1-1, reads KAGVTQTPRYLIKTRGQQVTLSCSPISGHRSVSWYQQTPGQGLQFLFEYFSETQRNKGNFPGRFSGRQFSNSRSEMNVSTLELGDSALYLCASSLGVSVTGDTEAFFGQGTRLTVV.

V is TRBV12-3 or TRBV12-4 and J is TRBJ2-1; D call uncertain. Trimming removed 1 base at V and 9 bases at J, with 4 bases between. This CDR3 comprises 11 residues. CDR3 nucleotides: TGTGCCAGCAGTTTAGGAGGTGAGCAGTTCTTC. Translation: CASSLGGEQFF.

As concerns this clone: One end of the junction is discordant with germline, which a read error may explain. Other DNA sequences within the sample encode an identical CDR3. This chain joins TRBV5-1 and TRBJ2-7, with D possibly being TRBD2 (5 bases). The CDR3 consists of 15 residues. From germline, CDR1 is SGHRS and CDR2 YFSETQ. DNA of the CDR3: TGCGCCAGCAGCCGCCTAAGGGAGTCTCCCTACGAGCAGTATTTC. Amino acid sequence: CASSRLRESPYEQYF.

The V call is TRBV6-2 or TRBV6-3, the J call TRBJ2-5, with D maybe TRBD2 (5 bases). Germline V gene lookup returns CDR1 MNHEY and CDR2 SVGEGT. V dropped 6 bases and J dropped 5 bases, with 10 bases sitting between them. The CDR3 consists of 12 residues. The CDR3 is CASSRTGETQYF. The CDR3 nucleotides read TGTGCCAGCAGCCGCACGGGGGAGACCCAGTACTTC.

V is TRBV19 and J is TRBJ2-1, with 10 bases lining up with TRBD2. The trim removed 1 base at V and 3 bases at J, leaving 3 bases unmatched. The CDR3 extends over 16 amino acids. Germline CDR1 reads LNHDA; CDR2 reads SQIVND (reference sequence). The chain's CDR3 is CASSIGLAGFYNEQFF. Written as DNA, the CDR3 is TGTGCCAGTAGTATAGGACTAGCGGGTTTCTACAATGAGCAGTTCTTC.